Listed here are 5 T cell receptor beta chains from one sample, sequenced in a study of T-cell memory formation after mild COVID-19. Each CDR3 protein is one row after TCRdb ran MiXCR on the 5' RACE reads. This table holds about 240,000 distinct CDR3 sequences, over 9% found once. The source material was PBMCs or a T cell subset sorted from them (not recorded which). The source is a man younger than 30 who had mild COVID-19 (a few samples of this study predate the infection). Cell type and time point are not known.

Only a few counts were recorded for this clonotype. The chain couples TRBV7-2 to TRBJ1-2; perhaps TRBD1 as D (6 bases). The ends were cut back, 0 bases at V and 6 bases at J, with 11 bases in the middle. Per germline, CDR1 SGHTA and CDR2 FQGNSA. This CDR3 is built from 14 residues. The CDR3 reads CASSLAGAVDGYTF. CDR3 coding DNA: TGTGCCAGCAGCTTAGCGGGGGCAGTTGATGGCTACACCTTC.

This clonotype was seen more than once but under ten times. The chain carries TRBV20-1 and TRBJ1-3, with no clear D. V shed 4 bases and J shed 0 bases, with 13 bases lying between them. Germline V gives CDR1 DFQATT, CDR2 SNEGSKA (reference sequence). The CDR3 totals 15 residues. The DNA for the CDR3 is TGCAGTGCTACAGACCAGAGAAACTCTGGAAACACCATATATTTT. Its translation: CSATDQRNSGNTIYF.

Many counts were recorded for this clonotype. This chain links TRBV20-1 with TRBJ2-3; 9 nucleotides agree with TRBD1. Per germline, CDR1 DFQATT and CDR2 SNEGSKA (reference sequence). The CDR3 has 12 amino acids. V shed 8 bases, J shed 6 bases, and the junction held 6 bases outside the gene matches. This CDR3 is CSPGQGTDTQYF. As DNA, the CDR3 is TGCAGTCCGGGACAGGGTACCGATACGCAGTATTTT.

V is TRBV7-3 and J is TRBJ1-6; the D gene is possibly TRBD1 (6 bases). The V end was cut by 2 bases, the J end by 9 bases, with 14 bases between. Germline assignment: CDR1 SGHTA and CDR2 FQGTGA. CDR3 length: 15 residues. CDR3 DNA: TGTGCCAGCAGCTTAGAGGCGGACAGCACTTCACCCCTCCACTTT. Residues: CASSLEADSTSPLHF.

In this sample, this clonotype turned up a few times. This rearrangement joins TRBV5-1 to TRBJ1-3; the D gene is possibly TRBD1 (5 bases). V was cut by 2 bases and J by 7 bases, with 10 bases left in between. The CDR3 covers 13 residues. CDR1 and CDR2 from the germline V gene are SGHRS and YFSETQ. CDR3 nucleotides: TGCGCCAGCAGCTTTGACAGAGGGAACACCATATATTTT. Amino acid sequence: CASSFDRGNTIYF.